The text below deals with one T cell receptor beta chain. This clonotype was found many times. The target of this receptor is not known. No clone much larger than this one lies a single base away; base qualities are absent. Stable Graves' hyperthyroidism was defined as the absence of progression to ophthalmopathy over 18 months of follow-up. Hyperthyroidism patients were aged 18 to 65 years and newly diagnosed, with disease duration of less than 2 months. The study excluded patients with uncontrolled infections, other autoimmune diseases, pregnancy or lactation. Diagnoses relied on clinical symptoms, serum thyroxine and TRAb, thyroid ultrasound and orbital computed tomography. Ficoll-Paque density gradient centrifugation was used to isolate PBMCs from about 9 ml of fresh peripheral blood. Total RNA was extracted using Trizol reagent, and RNA quality was assessed on an Agilent 2100 Bioanalyzer. The sample originates from a study of T cells in Graves' hyperthyroidism and ophthalmopathy (dated by TCRdb to the late 2010s). A note on the overall study: Peripheral blood samples were taken at the time of initial diagnosis, prior to any treatment. TCR Vbeta CDR3 sequencing of 135 peripheral blood samples (under 45 ophthalmopathy, about 74 hyperthyroidism and around 17 progressor patients) is reported in the paper. A discovery cohort of about 100 patients, fewer than 50 with Graves' ophthalmopathy and 57 with stable Graves' hyperthyroidism, was used to find distinguishing TCR V-J signatures. An independent validation cohort of under 20 hyperthyroidism patients and approximately 16 patients who later progressed to ophthalmopathy tested prospective prediction of ophthalmopathy. In addition, the study compared T-cell repertoires in thyroid tissue and in blood from roughly 6 Graves' hyperthyroidism patients. The 75 to 100 discovery patients were randomly split 7:3 into training and test sets. After sampling, hyperthyroidism patients received methimazole starting at 30 mg daily, and ophthalmopathy patients received high-dose intravenous methylprednisolone.

CDR1 is given as SNHLY and CDR2 as FYNNEI, both from the germline V gene. A distance of 11 bases separates the germline ends of V and J, which lose 5 bases and 0 bases respectively. The CDR3 runs 14 residues from the cysteine to the phenylalanine. The only DNA kept is the CDR3, 42 bases in frame from the first base. Amplification of TCR beta CDR3 regions was carried out from RNA transcripts. For the first round of RT-PCR on the TCR CDR3, the HTBI primer set was used together with the Qiagen OneStep RT-PCR kit. The libraries were constructed in a second round of multiplex PCR and then size-selected and purified. The libraries were sequenced on an Illumina HiSeq2000 using paired-end 100 bp reads. The authors' analysis ran thus. SOAPnuke was used to process the raw data, throwing out any read that contained adapters or uncalled bases, had a mean Phred below 15, or lacked an exact constant-primer or identifier match. COPE v1.2.5 was used to merge high-quality paired reads, and clonotypes were defined as unique nucleotide sequences. Clonotypes were aligned to IMGT TRBV, TRBD and TRBJ reference segments using MiTCR v1.1. The analysis included only V-J combinations with a frequency above 0.0001, which together covered approximately 99% of the repertoires. A TCS score was defined as the ratio between F50 (clonal expansion) and ExV (chaos), using BLOSUM62-based TCRdist between CDR3 peptides within each V-J. Welch's t-statistics and random forest reduced 450 to 600 V-J features to 13, which were used in a naive Bayes classifier (R e1071). TCRdb itself trimmed the public reads at Q25 with fastp, ran MiXCR and retained productive beta chains. One record per CDR3 amino acid sequence lists the most common genes and DNA. TCRdb's processing, not the authors', yielded these V and J calls. The sample yields a few hundred thousand distinct CDR3 sequences; 12% to 15% were counted once. The ten largest account for 5% to 6% of the sample.

General study outcomes and caveats: Most expanded thyroid clonotypes (frequency above 0.001) were also detected in blood, a finding suggesting that blood repertoires may reflect thyroid immune responses. A model built on a 13 V-J signature distinguished ophthalmopathy from stable hyperthyroidism, reaching about 89% sensitivity and around 81% specificity in cross-validation and 80%/75% in testing. In validation, the model predicted progression to ophthalmopathy with just under 71% sensitivity and less than 75% specificity, a median of 6.5 months before onset. Sample size was not statistically predetermined, and blinding of investigators to group allocation was not performed.

The sample comprised blood. The receptor was derived from a woman under 30 with Graves' hyperthyroidism. The chain links TRBV2 with TRBJ2-7; TRBD1 is possibly the D segment (6 matching bases). The base sequence is TGTGCCAGCAGTACCGGGACACACTCCTACGAGCAGTACTTC. The resulting protein is CASSTGTHSYEQYF.